This TCR beta chain appears in the sequencing data of a study of T cell changes during pregnancy in multiple sclerosis. Assay: immunoSEQ multiplex PCR; the TCRdb copy retains only in-frame clones and omits some. This sample has tens of thousands of clones; around 93% occur once, and the top ten carry under 2%. The V and J ends lost 4 bases and 3 bases respectively, with 19 bases between them. The CDR3 runs to 16 residues. Per the germline V gene, CDR1 is SGHRS and CDR2 is YFSETQ. This chain connects TRBV5-1 to TRBJ2-5; perhaps TRBD2 as D (6 bases). The sequencing used peripheral blood, collected in the first trimester of pregnancy. The clonotype was recovered from a female donor in good health, enrolled as a control in a pregnancy study. Written as DNA, the CDR3 is TGCGCCAGCAGCACCCGGGGAGGCAAGGGCGAAGAGACCCAGTACTTC. Translation gives CASSTRGGKGEETQYF.